Listed below are T cell receptor beta chains from one sample, sequenced in a study of patients and donors after allogeneic stem cell transplantation. Via MiXCR, TCRdb re-called the RT-PCR reads, giving one row per CDR3 protein. The top ten hold roughly 6% of the sample, which has about a million distinct CDR3 sequences, more than 15% seen once. The sample comprised blood, either unsorted or a sorted T cell fraction (not recorded which). These receptors all come from a human donor who was either an allogeneic HSCT recipient or a stem cell or donor lymphocyte infusion donor (not recorded which). It is not recorded whose cells these are; they may come from a transplant donor. Both conserved end residues are part of each CDR3. The D gene is left open where the match is weak. The listing skips clone size in some rows; elsewhere it reads once, few, many or a size class.

TRBV12-3/TRBV12-4	TRBD1	TRBJ2-3	many	CASSLLTGGTDTQYF	TGTGCCAGCAGTTTACTGACAGGGGGCACAGATACGCAGTATTTT
TRBV20-1	TRBD1	TRBJ1-5	many	CSAVTGARSNQPQHF	TGCAGTGCCGTGACAGGGGCCCGATCCAATCAGCCCCAGCATTTT
TRBV5-1	NA	TRBJ2-7	few	CASTYGERPGEQYF	TGCGCCAGCACTTATGGTGAACGACCGGGCGAGCAGTACTTC
TRBV20-1	NA	TRBJ2-1	NA	CSAGGQRNEQFF	TGCAGTGCTGGGGGCCAGCGGAATGAGCAGTTCTTC
TRBV3-1	NA	TRBJ2-1	few	CASSPPSAGTGHEQFF	TGTGCCAGCAGCCCCCCCTCCGCGGGGACTGGGCATGAGCAGTTCTTC
TRBV20-1	NA	TRBJ2-1	NA	CSAREWGKPYNEQFF	TGCAGTGCTAGAGAATGGGGTAAGCCCTACAATGAGCAGTTCTTC
TRBV9	TRBD1	TRBJ1-2	NA	CASSLALGTGGLTNYGYTF	TGTGCCAGCAGCCTCGCCCTCGGGACAGGGGGCCTAACTAACTATGGCTACACCTTC
TRBV12-3/TRBV12-4	NA	TRBJ2-5	NA	CTSSLIKSRERGETQYF	TGTACCAGCAGTTTAATTAAGTCGAGGGAGCGAGGAGAGACCCAGTACTTC
TRBV20-1	NA	TRBJ2-7	few	CSAREGLKEQYF	TGCAGTGCTAGGGAGGGGCTGAAGGAGCAGTACTTC
TRBV7-8	TRBD2	TRBJ2-5	few	CASSKGLAGGQETQYF	TGTGCCAGCAGCAAGGGACTAGCGGGGGGGCAAGAGACCCAGTACTTC
TRBV3-1	NA	TRBJ2-7	few	CASSRGEAYEQYF	TGTGCCAGCAGCCGAGGGGAAGCTTACGAGCAGTACTTC
TRBV20-1	TRBD1	TRBJ1-1	few	CSARHRGNTEAFF	TGCAGTGCTAGGCACAGGGGTAACACTGAAGCTTTCTTT
TRBV7-2	NA	TRBJ1-4	NA	CASSFGPPNEKLFF	TGTGCCAGCAGCTTCGGACCGCCAAATGAAAAACTGTTTTTT
TRBV7-2	TRBD1	TRBJ1-5	NA	CASSATGSRQPQHF	TGTGCCAGCAGCGCGACAGGGTCGAGACAGCCCCAGCATTTT
TRBV4-2	NA	TRBJ1-2	few	CASSVDSANYGYTF	TGTGCCAGCAGCGTGGACAGTGCTAACTATGGCTACACCTTC
TRBV11-3	NA	TRBJ2-2	few	CASSYREGDGELFF	TGTGCCAGCAGCTACAGGGAAGGGGACGGGGAGCTGTTTTTT
TRBV12-3/TRBV12-4	NA	TRBJ2-7	many	CASSDLGLRDYEQYF	TGTGCCAGCAGTGACCTGGGTTTAAGGGACTACGAGCAGTACTTC
TRBV9	TRBD2	TRBJ2-1	NA	CASSVTGGGSSYNEQFF	TGTGCCAGCAGCGTAACGGGAGGGGGAAGCTCCTACAATGAGCAGTTCTTC
TRBV7-9	NA	TRBJ1-3	few	CASSLRIPLSGNTIYF	TGTGCCAGCAGCTTGAGGATCCCCCTCTCTGGAAACACCATATATTTT
TRBV6-2/TRBV6-3	TRBD1	TRBJ2-1	NA	CAGQRDRGSGEQFF	TGTGCCGGGCAAAGGGACAGGGGTTCGGGTGAGCAGTTCTTC
TRBV15	NA	TRBJ2-7	few	CATALTSSYEQYF	TGTGCCACCGCCCTAACTAGCTCCTACGAGCAGTACTTC
TRBV20-1	NA	TRBJ1-5	NA	CSASARLGRQVLNQPQHF	TGCAGTGCTAGCGCACGGCTCGGAAGACAGGTGCTGAATCAGCCCCAGCATTTT
TRBV4-2	NA	TRBJ1-5	few	CASSQDIPVPNQPQHF	TGTGCCAGCAGCCAAGATATTCCGGTACCCAATCAGCCCCAGCATTTT
TRBV12-3/TRBV12-4	NA	TRBJ1-2	few	CASSLAQPNYGYTF	TGTGCCAGCAGTCTAGCACAGCCTAACTATGGCTACACCTTC
TRBV7-9	NA	TRBJ2-7	NA	CASSARDGNYEQYF	TGTGCCAGCAGCGCGCGGGACGGCAACTACGAGCAGTACTTC
TRBV7-9	TRBD1	TRBJ1-6	NA	CASSPWDRGHSPLHF	TGTGCCAGCAGCCCCTGGGACAGGGGACATTCACCCCTCCACTTT
TRBV12-3/TRBV12-4	NA	TRBJ2-1	NA	CASSFGDADNEQFF	TGTGCCAGCAGTTTCGGGGACGCGGACAATGAGCAGTTCTTC
TRBV6-1	TRBD1	TRBJ2-5	NA	CASRSGTGELETQYF	TGTGCCAGCAGATCCGGGACAGGAGAATTAGAGACCCAGTACTTC
TRBV4-2	NA	TRBJ2-7	few	CASSQHRTLSYEQYF	TGTGCCAGCAGCCAACACAGGACACTCTCCTACGAGCAGTACTTC
TRBV24-1	TRBD2	TRBJ2-4	few	CATSDSGTIKNIQYF	TGTGCCACCAGTGATTCAGGGACTATTAAAAACATTCAGTACTTC
TRBV9	NA	TRBJ2-7	many	CASSVEGGSYEQYF	TGTGCCAGCAGCGTAGAGGGGGGGAGCTACGAGCAGTACTTC
TRBV5-1	NA	TRBJ2-7	few	CASSFLRGEVDEQYF	TGCGCCAGCAGCTTCCTGAGGGGTGAGGTCGACGAGCAGTACTTC
TRBV20-1	TRBD2	TRBJ2-1	NA	CSARDYGGRVPDEQFF	TGCAGTGCTAGAGATTACGGCGGGAGGGTGCCCGACGAGCAGTTCTTC
TRBV10-3	TRBD2	TRBJ2-7	NA	CAISLGTSGAYEQYF	TGTGCCATCAGTCTAGGGACCAGCGGGGCCTACGAGCAGTACTTC
TRBV5-1	NA	TRBJ2-7	NA	CASSLPGVGEQYF	TGCGCCAGCAGCTTACCGGGAGTGGGTGAGCAGTACTTC
TRBV9	NA	TRBJ1-1	few	CASSETDNENTEAFF	TGTGCCAGCAGCGAAACGGACAATGAGAACACTGAAGCTTTCTTT
TRBV4-1	TRBD1	TRBJ2-7	many	CASSQVGQAKASYEQYF	TGCGCCAGCAGCCAAGTTGGACAGGCGAAGGCCTCCTACGAGCAGTACTTC
TRBV20-1	NA	TRBJ1-1	few	CSARDPSGVNTEAFF	TGCAGTGCTAGAGACCCGTCGGGGGTGAACACTGAAGCTTTCTTT
TRBV20-1	NA	TRBJ2-1	few	CSARDIRGEQFF	TGCAGTGCTAGAGATATCCGGGGTGAGCAGTTCTTC
TRBV5-1	TRBD2	TRBJ2-4	NA	CASSLAAGAVKNIQYF	TGCGCCAGCAGCTTGGCAGCGGGAGCGGTCAAAAACATTCAGTACTTC
TRBV12-3/TRBV12-4	NA	TRBJ1-2	NA	CASSILGDPGGYTF	TGTGCCAGCAGCATCCTGGGGGATCCCGGTGGCTACACCTTC
TRBV20-1	NA	TRBJ2-7	NA	CSARTSLLYF	TGCAGTGCTAGAACCTCCCTACTGTACTTC
TRBV4-1	TRBD2	TRBJ2-3	NA	CASSQTSSGPDTQYF	TGCGCCAGCAGCCAGACCTCTAGCGGGCCAGATACGCAGTATTTT
TRBV12-3/TRBV12-4	TRBD1	TRBJ1-1	many	CASTPGQANTEAFF	TGTGCCAGCACCCCTGGACAGGCGAACACTGAAGCTTTCTTT
TRBV15	TRBD1	TRBJ2-1	NA	CATSSPGQLPYNEQFF	TGTGCCACCAGCAGCCCGGGACAGCTGCCCTACAATGAGCAGTTCTTC
TRBV7-2	TRBD2	TRBJ2-7	NA	CASSLAALAGVYEQYF	TGTGCCAGCAGCTTAGCTGCCCTAGCGGGGGTGTACGAGCAGTACTTC
TRBV7-3	TRBD2	TRBJ2-7	NA	CASSSLAEPYEQYF	TGTGCCAGCAGCTCTCTAGCGGAACCTTACGAGCAGTACTTC
TRBV7-3	TRBD2	TRBJ2-7	NA	CASIAMASGSDEQYF	TGTGCCAGCATAGCTATGGCTAGCGGGAGTGACGAGCAGTACTTC
TRBV10-3	NA	TRBJ1-2	few	CAISEYRGDNYGYTF	TGTGCCATCAGTGAGTACCGAGGTGACAATTATGGCTACACCTTC
TRBV5-6	NA	TRBJ2-5	few	CASSLDGRQETQYF	TGTGCCAGCAGCTTGGATGGCAGACAAGAGACCCAGTACTTC
TRBV7-6	NA	TRBJ1-3	many	CASSLGRGSSGNTIYF	TGTGCCAGCAGCTTAGGGCGGGGGAGCTCTGGAAACACCATATATTTT
TRBV4-2	TRBD2	TRBJ2-3	few	CASSPREGTSPSDTQYF	TGTGCCAGCAGCCCCCGAGAAGGGACTAGTCCCTCAGATACGCAGTATTTT
TRBV7-2	TRBD2	TRBJ2-1	once	CASSGGGAQFF	TGTGCCAGCAGCGGCGGGGGGGCTCAGTTCTTC